One and the same sample provided the 10 T cell receptor beta chains below, sequenced in a study of blood T cells in healthy people across ages. Primed by a sample-barcoded 5' primer and a J-beta primer mix, a second PCR proceeded for about 7 to 11 cycles. TCRdb redid the calling of the 5' RACE reads with MiXCR, one entry per CDR3 protein. The sample holds approximately 2,000,000 distinct CDR3 sequences, more than 35% seen once. The sample comprised blood. The receptor set was obtained from a human donor in good health.

The CDR3 DNA reads as TGTGCCAGCAGCTATTCCAGGGGGTTCGGCACTGAAGCTTTCTTT. Encoded protein: CASSYSRGFGTEAFF. This sequence joins TRBV6-5 and TRBJ1-1; 7 bases match TRBD1. J gave up 4 bases and V 6 bases, and 11 bases lay outside the gene matches. The CDR3 is 15 amino acids. The germline V gene has CDR1 MNHEY and CDR2 SVGAGI.

V is TRBV5-1 and J is TRBJ1-1; D is possibly TRBD1 (5 bases). V was pared by 6 bases and J by 3 bases, with 18 bases between. CDR3 length: 15 amino acids. The germline V gene encodes CDR1 SGHRS and CDR2 YFSETQ. CDR3 residues: CASNSILGTDTEAFF. CDR3 DNA sequence: TGCGCCAGCAACTCAATTCTCGGGACTGACACTGAAGCTTTCTTT. The complete variable domain, with remaining parts taken from reference TRBV5-1 and TRBJ1-1, reads KAGVTQTPRYLIKTRGQQVTLSCSPISGHRSVSWYQQTPGQGLQFLFEYFSETQRNKGNFPGRFSGRQFSNSRSEMNVSTLELGDSALYLCASNSILGTDTEAFFGQGTRLTVV.

Concerning this clonotype: No conserved phenylalanine or tryptophan is present at the end of the CDR3, so a read error is the likely explanation. The chain recombines TRBV7-7 with TRBJ2-1, with 8 nucleotides matching TRBD2. Germline V CDR1 and CDR2: SSHAT, FNYEAQ (reference sequence). CDR3 length equals 15 residues. The CDR3 here is CASSFAGGEGDEQFV. CDR3 nucleotides: TGTGCTAGCAGCTTCGCGGGAGGTGAAGGGGATGAGCAGTTCGTC.

V gene TRBV29-1 combines with J gene TRBJ2-7; D is undetermined. Germline V gene lookup returns CDR1 SQVTM and CDR2 ANQGSEA. This CDR3 has 14 amino acids. V lost 6 bases and J lost 7, with 22 bases in between. CDR3 nucleotide sequence: TGCAGCGTCGGACGTCGGCGTGAGTTCGATGAGCAGTACTTC. It translates to CSVGRRREFDEQYF.

Only a few counts were recorded for this clonotype. CDR3 sequence (DNA): TGCAGTGCTAGGGAAACAGGGGGCTATGGCGAGCAGTACTTC. Translating it yields CSARETGGYGEQYF. The rearrangement joins TRBV20-1 to TRBJ2-7, with 9 bases matching TRBD1. The ends lost 3 bases at V and 6 bases at J; junction bases unmatched: 9. The CDR3 is 14 amino acids. CDR1 is DFQATT and CDR2 is SNEGSKA in the germline V gene (reference sequence).

This rearrangement joins TRBV4-2 to TRBJ1-2; the D is unclear. The length of the CDR3 is 13 residues. Trimming took off 5 bases at V and 4 bases at J, with 11 bases between the two ends. CDR1 and CDR2 from the germline V gene are LGHNA and YNFKEQ. The CDR3 region is CASSSPASYGYTF. The DNA for the CDR3 is TGTGCCAGCAGCTCTCCCGCGAGCTATGGCTACACCTTC.

This clonotype was counted a few times. CDR3: CASRSGITWKTNEKLFF. DNA of the CDR3: TGCGCCAGCCGCTCAGGGATAACCTGGAAGACTAATGAAAAACTGTTTTTT. The genes are TRBV4-1 and TRBJ1-4; possible D gene TRBD1, 5 bases. The CDR3 is 17 amino acids. Looked up from germline, CDR1 is MGHRA and CDR2 is YSYEKL. Trimming took 8 bases from V and 2 from J, leaving 21 bases between them.

This clonotype was observed at least ten times. The V gene is TRBV21-1, the J gene TRBJ2-5; whether TRBD2, the table's D call, matches the DNA was not checked. TRBV21-1 is deemed a pseudogene. The CDR3 extends over 15 amino acids. Written as DNA, the CDR3 is TGTGCCAGCAGCAAAGGGGGACTAGCATTCGAGACCCAGTACTTC. Amino acid sequence: CASSKGGLAFETQYF.

The chain couples TRBV20-1 to TRBJ1-6; 8 bases are a match to TRBD1. After removal of 6 bases from V and 8 bases from J, the junction contained 12 bases not matched to a gene. In germline, CDR1 is DFQATT, CDR2 SNEGSKA (reference sequence). There are 15 residues in the CDR3. In DNA form, the CDR3 reads TGCAGTGCCACGCCAAGACAGGGGTTTGATTCACCCCTCCACTTT. It is translated as CSATPRQGFDSPLHF.

The genes are TRBV5-1 and TRBJ2-5, with D hard to call. Matching the DNA end better, TRBJ2-7 makes the J call doubtful. The CDR3 spans 14 residues. Germline V lookup: CDR1 SGHRS, CDR2 YFSETQ. The CDR3 here is CASSLSWGTYEQYF. The CDR3 DNA sequence: TGCGCCAGCAGCTTAAGCTGGGGTACCTACGAGCAGTACTTC.